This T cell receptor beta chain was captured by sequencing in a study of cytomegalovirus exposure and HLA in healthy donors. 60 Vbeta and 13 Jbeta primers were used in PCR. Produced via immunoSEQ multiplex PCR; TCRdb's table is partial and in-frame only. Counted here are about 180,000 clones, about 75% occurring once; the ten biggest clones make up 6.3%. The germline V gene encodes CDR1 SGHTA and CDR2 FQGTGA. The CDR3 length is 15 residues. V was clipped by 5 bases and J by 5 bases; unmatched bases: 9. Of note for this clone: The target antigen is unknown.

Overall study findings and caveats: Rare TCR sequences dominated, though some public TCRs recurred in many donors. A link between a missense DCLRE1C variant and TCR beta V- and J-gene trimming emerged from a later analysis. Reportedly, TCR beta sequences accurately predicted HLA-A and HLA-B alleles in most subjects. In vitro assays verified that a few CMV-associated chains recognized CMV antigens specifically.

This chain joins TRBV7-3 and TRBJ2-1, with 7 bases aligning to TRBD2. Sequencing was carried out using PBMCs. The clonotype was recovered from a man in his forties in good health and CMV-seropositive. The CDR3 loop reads CASSRGASGDNEQFF. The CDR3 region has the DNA TGTGCCAGCAGCCGCGGGGCTAGCGGAGACAATGAGCAGTTCTTC.